Following are 18 T cell receptor beta chains from one sample sequenced in a study of blood T cell repertoires in COVID-19. Repertoires were generated with immunoSEQ multiplex PCR, while TCRdb's copy carries only in-frame clones and drops some. Of approximately 50,000 clones in the sample, more than 90% were seen once. The sequenced material came from peripheral blood. The receptors come from a human donor in a cohort sampled during active COVID-19.

V gene TRBV19 combines with J gene TRBJ1-5, with D tentatively TRBD1 (6 bases). Deletions cut 0 bases from V and 6 bases from J, with 12 bases between. This CDR3 has 15 residues. CDR1 is LNHDA and CDR2 is SQIVND in the germline V gene (reference sequence). The CDR3 protein is CASSIDSQGSQPQHF. The CDR3 DNA reads as TGTGCCAGTAGTATAGACTCACAGGGAAGTCAGCCCCAGCATTTT.

The V call is TRBV10-2, the J call TRBJ2-7; D may be TRBD2 (6 bases). CDR3 length: 14 residues. The V end lost 0 bases, the J end lost 1 base, and 7 bases lay between the germline ends. Germline V gene lookup returns CDR1 WSHSY and CDR2 SAAADI. In DNA form, the CDR3 reads TGCGCCAGCAGTGAGTCGGCGGGATCCTACGAGCAGTACTTC. This translates into CASSESAGSYEQYF.

This chain links TRBV7-9 with TRBJ2-1, with 10 bases aligning to TRBD1. Germline CDR1 is SEHNR and CDR2 is FQNEAQ (reference sequence). J was trimmed by 6 bases and V by 4 bases; bases with no gene match: 3. This CDR3 spans 14 amino acids. CDR3 sequence reads: CASSSRTGGNEQFF. The CDR3 bases are TGTGCCAGCAGCTCCCGGACAGGGGGCAATGAGCAGTTCTTC.

The chain carries TRBV28 and TRBJ2-7; 10 bases are a match to TRBD1. In germline, CDR1 is MDHEN, CDR2 SYDVKM. Trimming removed 2 bases from V and 7 bases from J; junction bases left unmatched: 14. The CDR3 has 17 residues. This CDR3 is CASSLGGTGARFREQYF. The CDR3, as DNA: TGTGCCAGCAGTTTAGGGGGGACAGGGGCGAGATTTCGGGAGCAGTACTTC.

The chain's CDR3 is CATSPLSQETQYF. Here the CDR3 DNA reads TGTGCCACCAGTCCCCTGAGTCAAGAGACCCAGTACTTC. J is TRBJ2-5 and V is TRBV24-1; D gene unclear. CDR1 KGHDR and CDR2 SFDVKD come from the germline V gene. The CDR3 loop spans 13 amino acids. Trimming took 6 bases from V and 2 from J, leaving 9 bases between them.

The CDR3 here is CASTRTGLNTGELFF. The CDR3 bases are TGTGCCAGCACCCGGACAGGTCTGAACACCGGGGAGCTGTTTTTT. The chain recombines TRBV6-5 with TRBJ2-2, with 7 bases lining up with TRBD1. This CDR3 region has 15 residues. V shed 7 bases and J 1 base; nucleotides not matched to a gene: 6. Germline lookup yields CDR1 MNHEY and CDR2 SVGAGI.

The rearrangement joins TRBV10-2 to TRBJ1-1; D uncertain. Between the trimmed V and J ends, which lost 2 bases and 4 bases, there was a span of 8 bases. The germline V gene encodes CDR1 WSHSY and CDR2 SAAADI. The CDR3 length is 13 residues. Written as DNA, the CDR3 is TGCGCCAGCAGTGAGGAGGGCTTCACTGAAGCTTTCTTT. Translating gives CASSEEGFTEAFF.

The chain links TRBV6-6 to TRBJ2-7; possibly TRBD2 for D (5 bases). The CDR3 runs to 13 residues. The germline gives CDR1 MNHNY, CDR2 SVGAGI (reference sequence). V dropped 2 bases and J dropped 2 bases, with 7 bases sitting between them. The CDR3 protein is CASSYDGTYEQYV. In DNA, the CDR3 is TGTGCCAGCAGTTACGACGGGACCTACGAGCAGTACGTC.

The chain links TRBV2 to TRBJ1-5; D gene unclear. Germline CDR1 and CDR2: SNHLY and FYNNEI. The CDR3 is 12 amino acids. V lost 8 bases and J lost 2, with 7 bases in between. In nucleotides, the CDR3 is TGTGCCAGCGCCGGGGGCAATCAGCCCCAGCATTTT. It specifies CASAGGNQPQHF.

The gene calls are TRBV7-9 and TRBJ2-5, with 7 bases aligning to TRBD1. The junction had 7 bases not matched to a gene; V was cut back by 5 bases and J by 1 base. The CDR3 consists of 15 residues. Germline CDR1 is SEHNR and CDR2 is FQNEAQ (reference sequence). Written as DNA, the CDR3 is TGTGCCAGCAGCCGCCCGGGACAGATCCAAGAGACCCAGTACTTC. Translating it yields CASSRPGQIQETQYF.

This rearrangement joins TRBV11-3 to TRBJ2-7, with D possibly TRBD1 on 6 matching bases. With 5 bases removed from V and 4 bases from J, the gap between germline ends came to 15 bases. Looked up from germline, CDR1 is SGHNT and CDR2 is YENEEA. The CDR3 length is 14 residues. The CDR3 here is CASSPVGDIYEQYV. The CDR3 DNA reads as TGTGCCAGCAGCCCGGTCGGGGACATATACGAGCAGTACGTC.

This rearrangement joins TRBV19 to TRBJ1-4; D might be TRBD1 (5 bases). Trimming shortened V by 6 bases and J by 8 bases, and 22 bases separated the two germline ends. Germline loops: CDR1 LNHDA, CDR2 SQIVND (reference sequence). There are 16 residues in the CDR3. In nucleotides, the CDR3 is TGTGCCAGTAGACCTTGGGGGGGTTCTGGGAGAGAAAAACTGTTTTTT. Its protein product is CASRPWGGSGREKLFF.

The chain joins TRBV19 to TRBJ2-7; the D gene is possibly TRBD2 (5 bases). The germline CDR1 and CDR2 sequences are LNHDA and SQIVND (reference sequence). Between the trimmed V and J ends, which lost 5 bases and 2 bases, there was a span of 16 bases. The CDR3 extends over 15 amino acids. For the CDR3, the DNA is TGTGCCAGTAGTTCCAAAGCGGACTCCACCTACGAGCAGTACTTC. It specifies CASSSKADSTYEQYF.

The chain carries TRBV9 and TRBJ2-7, with TRBD1 matching over 9 bases. Germline V CDR1 and CDR2: SGDLS, YYNGEE. This CDR3 is built from 14 residues. J gave up 6 bases and V 4 bases, and 8 bases lay outside the gene matches. The CDR3 bases are TGTGCCAGCAGCTCACAGGGGGCGCCGGGCGAGCAGTACGTC. Protein sequence: CASSSQGAPGEQYV.

The chain carries TRBV4-1 and TRBJ2-1; 9 nucleotides line up with TRBD1. Germline trimming cut 6 bases from V and 3 bases from J; bases unmatched to any gene: 6. Germline V gives CDR1 MGHRA, CDR2 YSYEKL. The CDR3 runs 15 residues. The DNA for the CDR3 is TGCGCCAGCAGTCATTGGGACAGGGTCTACAATGAGCAGTTCTTC. It specifies CASSHWDRVYNEQFF.

The chain combines TRBV7-2 with TRBJ2-3, with TRBD1 matching over 7 bases. The CDR3 runs 15 residues. V was clipped by 6 bases and J by 4 bases; unmatched bases: 10. CDR1 and CDR2 (germline): SGHTA, FQGNSA. The CDR3 region is CASSLTGSFSDTQYF. DNA of the CDR3: TGTGCCAGCAGTCTGACAGGGTCGTTCTCAGATACGCAGTATTTT. Supplemented by reference TRBV7-2 and TRBJ2-3, the full variable domain reads GAGVSQSPSNKVTEKGKDVELRCDPISGHTALYWYRQSLGQGLEFLIYFQGNSAPDKSGLPSDRFSAERTGGSVSTLTIQRTQQEDSAVYLCASSLTGSFSDTQYFGPGTRLTVL.

The CDR3: CASSQGLAGGGELFF. DNA for the CDR3: TGTGCCAGCAGCCAGGGACTAGCGGGAGGCGGGGAGCTGTTTTTT. The chain carries TRBV7-3 and TRBJ2-2; 15 bases are a match to TRBD2. In germline, CDR1 is SGHTA, CDR2 FQGTGA. The CDR3 contains 15 residues. V was pared by 5 bases and J by 7 bases, with 2 bases of the junction left unmatched.

The V gene is TRBV9, the J gene TRBJ2-1; D possibly corresponds to TRBD1 (5 bases). Between the trimmed V and J ends, which lost 3 bases and 6 bases, there was a span of 25 bases. Germline V gives CDR1 SGDLS, CDR2 YYNGEE. The CDR3 spans 18 residues. Here the CDR3 reads CASSAYLGEPEWANEQFF. As DNA, the CDR3 is TGTGCCAGCAGCGCTTACTTAGGGGAACCAGAATGGGCCAATGAGCAGTTCTTC.